A single TCR beta chain is shown here with its context. As processed by the authors: Quantification of nucleated cells was approximated via reference gene primer amplification. Generated by immunoSEQ multiplex PCR, the TCRdb table keeps only in-frame clones and is missing some. V, J and clone size are those of that table, while D and trimming were read from the DNA. The repertoire holds about 190,000 clones, with around nine tenths as singletons. This entry comes from a study of blood T cell repertoires in COVID-19. Study summary: Whether acute or convalescent, the COVID-19 samples came from the United States, Italy and Spain. Sources were T cells, B-cell-depleted T cells, or PBMCs; the material itself was cDNA or gDNA.

The J segment lost 0 bases and the V segment lost 1 base, leaving 3 bases of the junction unmatched. CDR1 LNHNV and CDR2 YYDKDF come from the germline V gene (reference sequence). The CDR3 contains 16 residues. This clonotype was sampled from a man aged 25 to 40 with acute or convalescent COVID-19. The chain recombines TRBV15 with TRBJ1-5; 7 bases match TRBD1. Sequencing was done on a sample of peripheral blood. The CDR3 protein is CATSRGGQYSNQPQHF. In nucleotides, the CDR3 is TGTGCCACCAGCAGAGGGGGACAGTATAGCAATCAGCCCCAGCATTTT.